This entry describes one T cell receptor beta chain. This sample was included in a study of T cell changes during pregnancy in multiple sclerosis. Produced via immunoSEQ multiplex PCR; TCRdb's table is partial and in-frame only. The sample lists tens of thousands of clones, about 91% occurring once. Trimming took off 3 bases at V and 0 bases at J, with 9 bases between the two ends. There are 14 residues in the CDR3. The germline V gene has CDR1 LNHDA and CDR2 SQIVND (reference sequence). The gene calls are TRBV19 and TRBJ2-7; D gene ambiguous. The clonotype comes from a female donor in good health, enrolled as a control in a pregnancy study. The sequenced sample was peripheral blood, obtained after pregnancy. As DNA, the CDR3 is TGTGCCAGTAGTATTCGTGGCAGCTCCTACGAGCAGTACTTC. This gives the protein CASSIRGSSYEQYF.